One sample yielded the 5 T cell receptor beta chains listed below, sequenced in a study of blood T cell repertoires in COVID-19. Method: immunoSEQ multiplex PCR; TCRdb's copy keeps in-frame clones and lacks some. Among 75,000 to 90,000 clones listed, 90% were seen once. The sample taken for sequencing was peripheral blood. These TCRs come from a man aged 18-30 years with COVID-19, enrolled during active disease.

This clone was seen a single time. V gene TRBV7-9 combines with J gene TRBJ2-1, with 8 bases that match TRBD2. V was pared by 1 base and J by 4 bases, with 6 bases of the junction left unmatched. In germline, CDR1 is SEHNR, CDR2 FQNEAQ (reference sequence). The CDR3 has 16 residues. CDR3 coding DNA: TGTGCCAGCAGCTTAGTCGGGGGGGCACTTTACAATGAGCAGTTCTTC. Its protein is CASSLVGGALYNEQFF. The whole variable domain, remainder taken from reference TRBV7-9 and TRBJ2-1, is DTGVSQNPRHKITKRGQNVTFRCDPISEHNRLYWYRQTLGQGPEFLTYFQNEAQLEKSRLLSDRFSAERPKGSFSTLEIQRTEQGDSAMYLCASSLVGGALYNEQFFGPGTRLTVL.

This CDR3 reads CALREGVAGELFF. The CDR3 region has the DNA TGTGCCCTACGGGAGGGAGTGGCCGGGGAGCTGTTTTTT. The chain combines TRBV2 with TRBJ2-2, with 8 nucleotides matching TRBD2. This CDR3 spans 13 amino acids. The V gene's germline CDR1 is SNHLY and CDR2 FYNNEI. V was clipped by 11 bases and J by 6 bases; unmatched bases: 8. Filled out from reference TRBV2 and TRBJ2-2, the complete variable domain reads EPEVTQTPSHQVTQMGQEVILRCVPISNHLYFYWYRQILGQKVEFLVSFYNNEISEKSEIFDDQFSVERPDGSNFTLKIRSTKLEDSAMYFCALREGVAGELFFGEGSRLTVL.

The chain carries TRBV7-8 and TRBJ2-5; 9 bases are shared with TRBD2. V lost 3 bases to trimming and J lost 5 bases; unmatched junction nucleotides: 1. Germline loops: CDR1 SGHVS, CDR2 FQNEAQ. This CDR3 is 13 amino acids long. In DNA form, the CDR3 reads TGTGCCAGCAGCTTGAGCGGGAGGGAGACCCAGTACTTC. It codes for CASSLSGRETQYF.

This chain connects TRBV7-2 to TRBJ2-7; 12 bases agree with TRBD2. The CDR3 extends over 15 amino acids. The V and J ends lost 2 bases and 2 bases, in that order; junction bases with no gene match: 1. The germline V gene has CDR1 SGHTA and CDR2 FQGNSA. DNA of the CDR3: TGTGCCAGCAGCTTAAGGACTAGCGGGACCTACGAGCAGTACTTC. It specifies CASSLRTSGTYEQYF.

This chain joins TRBV12-5 and TRBJ1-1, with unresolved D. The germline gives CDR1 LGHNT, CDR2 FRNRAP. V was trimmed by 1 base and J by 3 bases, leaving 18 bases between them. The CDR3 contains 17 residues. The CDR3 reads CASGLATLVDSDTEAFF. CDR3 DNA: TGTGCTAGTGGTTTGGCCACCCTGGTGGACTCGGACACTGAAGCTTTCTTT.